This record concerns one T cell receptor beta chain sequence. The clone's antigen remains unknown. The junction differs from germline at one of its ends, possibly a read error. The data stem from a study of OX40 agonist ivuxolimab in advanced cancers. Context from the whole study: Ivuxolimab was an agonistic, fully human IgG2 monoclonal antibody directed against OX40 (CD134), a costimulatory receptor. Intravenous ivuxolimab was administered to patients every 2 weeks at six dose levels: 0.01, 0.1, 0.3, 1.5, 3 and 10 mg/kg. Of the 50 to 55 patients in dose escalation, 19 had hepatocellular carcinoma, some 15 had melanoma, 9 had renal cell carcinoma and 9 had head and neck cancer. The dose-escalation cohort was 82.7% male with a mean age of 60 years, ranging from about 23 to 85. Prior anti-PD-1, anti-PD-L1 or anti-CTLA-4 therapy was permitted, and 30% to 50% of dose-escalation patients had received checkpoint inhibitors. Partial responses were achieved by three dose-escalation patients, of whom one had hepatocellular carcinoma and two had cutaneous melanoma. Peripheral TCRbeta sequencing aimed to test whether ivuxolimab altered TCR sequence diversity and caused clonal T-cell expansion. The monotherapy dose-escalation portion (N ≈ 55 patients) of the phase I ivuxolimab trial is reported in the paper.

The trial excluded patients who had a history of autoimmune disease or were on systemic immunosuppression. Peripheral blood for TCR sequencing was collected from all dose cohorts at baseline, on cycle 4 day 1, and on cycle 7 day 1. The samples were taken from a phase I, first-in-human, multicenter, open-label dose-escalation trial of ivuxolimab. Adults with locally advanced or metastatic head and neck squamous cell, hepatocellular, melanoma or renal cell carcinoma were enrolled in the trial. Before TCR sequencing, CD4+ T cells and CD8+ T cells from peripheral blood were sorted into separate populations. The CDR3, cysteine through phenylalanine, is 16 amino acids long. The entry retains the CDR3 DNA only, 48 bases that are in frame from base 1. Reading the germline V gene gives CDR1 MGHRA and CDR2 YSYEKL. Paper-wide results and their limitations: Low levels of normalized T-cell clonal expansion were also seen in some patients who did not respond. In the 0.1-3.0 mg/kg groups, partial responders were among the patients with the lowest normalized peripheral clonal expansion, particularly in CD8+ T cells. The antigen specificity of the clonally expanded peripheral T cells was not determined. At doses of 0.1 to 3.0 mg/kg, clonal expansion of both CD4+ and CD8+ blood T cells was observed from baseline to week 6. After ivuxolimab, more expanded clones were found on average in CD8+ T cells than in CD4+ T cells.

To sequence the TCRbeta CDR3 region, genomic DNA was isolated from the sorted cells. TCRbeta CDR3 regions were sequenced using the immunoSEQ Assay. Entries here come from immuneACCESS through TCRdb and include only in-frame sequences with V and J called. Some clones fail to appear in such tables; in the studies checked, an unresolved V gene covers under half of the shortfall, and the cause of the remainder is unknown. In all, the sample holds around 65,000 clones, and around 89% of those were seen once. The ten top clones hold about 10% of the sample. Rearrangement joined TRBV4-1 to TRBJ2-1, with 8 bases matching TRBD2. The sequencing here drew on CD4+ or CD8+ T cells sorted from blood, taken in a trial of the OX40 agonist ivuxolimab. This sequence originates from an adult with an advanced solid tumor such as melanoma, head and neck, liver or kidney cancer. DNA sequence: TGCGCCAGCAGCCAGGAGGGGCTAGCGGGTCTCAATGCGCAGTTCTTC. Its protein reads: CASSQEGLAGLNAQFF.